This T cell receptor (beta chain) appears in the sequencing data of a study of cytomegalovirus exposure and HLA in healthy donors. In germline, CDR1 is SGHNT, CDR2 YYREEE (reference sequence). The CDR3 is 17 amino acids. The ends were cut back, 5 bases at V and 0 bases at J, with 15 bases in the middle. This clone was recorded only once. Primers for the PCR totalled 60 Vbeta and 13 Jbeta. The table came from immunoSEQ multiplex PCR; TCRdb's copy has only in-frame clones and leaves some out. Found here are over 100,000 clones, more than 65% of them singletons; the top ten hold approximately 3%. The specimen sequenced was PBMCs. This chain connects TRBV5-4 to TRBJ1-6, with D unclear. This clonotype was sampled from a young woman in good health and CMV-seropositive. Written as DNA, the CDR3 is TGTGCCAGCAGTCTCGACACTAGGAGCTCCTATAATTCACCCCTCCACTTT. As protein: CASSLDTRSSYNSPLHF.